Here is one T cell receptor beta chain with its context. No antigen is known for it. The data originate from a study of CD8 T cells in ankylosing spondylitis. Study-wide points: Within ankylosing spondylitis blood, a TCR beta motif made up of eight highly homologous variants appeared to be characteristic. Enrichment of disease-linked clones was reportedly significant in matched ankylosing spondylitis synovial fluid. Before this, some motif variants had been reported in reactive arthritis synovial fluid and blood.

The CDR3 has 13 residues. Trimming removed 7 bases at V and 2 bases at J, with 11 bases between. CDR1 is SGHRS, CDR2 YFSETQ, per germline. It was by quantitative 5'-RACE with molecular barcodes that TCR beta libraries were made. From the 5' RACE reads, TCRdb called clonotypes with MiXCR, one entry per CDR3 protein. This table holds 250,000 to 350,000 distinct CDR3 sequences, around 18% found once. The receptor comes from a male donor with ankylosing spondylitis or in good health (not recorded which). The chain combines TRBV5-1 with TRBJ2-3; tentatively, D is TRBD2 (5 bases). Sequencing used blood, either unsorted or a sorted T cell fraction (not recorded which). The CDR3 DNA reads as TGCGCCAGCGGACCAGCGGACACAGATACGCAGTATTTT. As protein: CASGPADTDTQYF. Full variable domain (rest looked up from reference TRBV5-1 and TRBJ2-3): KAGVTQTPRYLIKTRGQQVTLSCSPISGHRSVSWYQQTPGQGLQFLFEYFSETQRNKGNFPGRFSGRQFSNSRSEMNVSTLELGDSALYLCASGPADTDTQYFGPGTRLTVL.